A single sample is the source of the 5 T cell receptor beta chains below, sequenced in a study of blood T cells in healthy people across ages. Primed by a sample-barcoded 5' primer and a J-beta primer mix, a second PCR proceeded for roughly 6 to 12 cycles. TCRdb reprocessed the 5' RACE reads with MiXCR, giving one entry per CDR3 protein. The sample holds 760,000 or so distinct CDR3 sequences, about 25% seen once. A further study also used this sample, focusing on T cells of mothers and their children.

The sequenced material came from blood. The receptors here all came from a boy aged 5-17 years in good health.

The rearrangement joins TRBV20-1 to TRBJ2-5; 10 nucleotides align to TRBD2. The CDR3 is made up of 16 amino acids. V lost 6 bases and J lost 2; bases outside the gene matches: 12. Germline-derived CDR1 and CDR2 are DFQATT and SNEGSKA (reference sequence). CDR3 residues: CSADSGGSKTQETQYF. In nucleotides, the CDR3 is TGCAGTGCGGATAGCGGGGGGTCCAAAACACAAGAGACCCAGTACTTC.

At least ten counts were recorded for this clonotype. The CDR3 spells CASSGADAKNIQYF. CDR3 sequence (DNA): TGTGCCAGCAGTGGGGCTGATGCCAAAAACATTCAGTACTTC. This rearrangement joins TRBV2 to TRBJ2-4, with D uncertain. Germline CDR1 is SNHLY and CDR2 is FYNNEI. V gave up 4 bases and J gave up 1 base, with 8 bases separating them. The CDR3 contains 14 residues.

This clonotype has more than one count but fewer than ten. The chain is built from TRBV5-1 and TRBJ2-2; D gene uncertain. The CDR3 extends over 14 amino acids. V was cut by 2 bases and J by 3 bases, with 8 bases left in between. The germline V gene has CDR1 SGHRS and CDR2 YFSETQ. This CDR3 reads CASSFNAYTGELFF. In nucleotides, the CDR3 is TGCGCCAGCAGCTTCAATGCCTACACCGGGGAGCTGTTTTTT.

This chain links TRBV27 with TRBJ1-5, with D perhaps TRBD1 (6 bases). Germline V CDR1 and CDR2: MNHEY, SMNVEV (reference sequence). Trimming removed 1 base at V and 0 bases at J, with 10 bases between. CDR3 length: 16 amino acids. The CDR3 region is CASSLLGQYSNQPQHF. The CDR3, as DNA: TGTGCCAGCAGTTTATTAGGACAGTATAGCAATCAGCCCCAGCATTTT.

The V and J genes are TRBV20-1 and TRBJ1-2; tentative D call: TRBD1 (5 bases). Trimming removed 5 bases from V and 5 bases from J, with 12 bases in between. The length of the CDR3 is 12 residues. Germline assignment: CDR1 DFQATT and CDR2 SNEGSKA (reference sequence). Here the CDR3 reads CSAPGTGYGYTF. The CDR3 DNA follows: TGCAGTGCTCCCGGGACGGGTTATGGCTACACCTTC.